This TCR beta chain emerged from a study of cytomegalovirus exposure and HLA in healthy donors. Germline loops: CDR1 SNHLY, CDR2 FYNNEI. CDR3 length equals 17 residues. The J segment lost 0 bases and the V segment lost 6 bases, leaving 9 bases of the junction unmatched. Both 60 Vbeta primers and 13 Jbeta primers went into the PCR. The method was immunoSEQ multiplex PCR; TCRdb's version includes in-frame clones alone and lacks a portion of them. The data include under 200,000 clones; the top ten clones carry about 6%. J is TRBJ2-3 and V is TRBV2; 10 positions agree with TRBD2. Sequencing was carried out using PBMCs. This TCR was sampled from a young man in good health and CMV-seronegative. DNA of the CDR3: TGTGCCAGCAGGGTACTAGCGGGATGGTCTAGCACAGATACGCAGTATTTT. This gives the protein CASRVLAGWSSTDTQYF.